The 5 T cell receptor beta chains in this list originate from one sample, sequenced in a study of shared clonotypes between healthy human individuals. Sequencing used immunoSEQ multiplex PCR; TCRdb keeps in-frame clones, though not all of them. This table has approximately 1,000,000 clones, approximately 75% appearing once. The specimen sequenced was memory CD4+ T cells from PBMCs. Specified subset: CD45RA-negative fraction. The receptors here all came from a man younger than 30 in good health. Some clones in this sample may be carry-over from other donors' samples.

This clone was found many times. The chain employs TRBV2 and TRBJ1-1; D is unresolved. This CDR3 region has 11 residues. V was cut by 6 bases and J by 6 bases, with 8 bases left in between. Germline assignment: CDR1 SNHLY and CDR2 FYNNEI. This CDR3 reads CASRLGAEAFF. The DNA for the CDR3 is TGTGCCAGCAGGTTGGGCGCTGAAGCTTTCTTT.

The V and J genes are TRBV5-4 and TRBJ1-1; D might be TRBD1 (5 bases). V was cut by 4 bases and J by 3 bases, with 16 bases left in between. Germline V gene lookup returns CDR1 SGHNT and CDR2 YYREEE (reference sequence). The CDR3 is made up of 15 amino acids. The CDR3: CASSDKRVGDTEAFF. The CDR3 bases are TGTGCCAGCAGCGATAAACGGGTAGGGGACACTGAAGCTTTCTTT. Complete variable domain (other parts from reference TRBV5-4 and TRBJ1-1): ETGVTQSPTHLIKTRGQQVTLRCSSQSGHNTVSWYQQALGQGPQFIFQYYREEENGRGNFPPRFSGLQFPNYSSELNVNALELDDSALYLCASSDKRVGDTEAFFGQGTRLTVV.

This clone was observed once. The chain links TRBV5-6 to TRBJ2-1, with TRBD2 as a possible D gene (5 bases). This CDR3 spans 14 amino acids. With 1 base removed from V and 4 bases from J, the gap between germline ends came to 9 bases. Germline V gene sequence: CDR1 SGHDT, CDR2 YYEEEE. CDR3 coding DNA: TGTGCCAGCAGCTTGTTTAGCGCATACAATGAGCAGTTCTTC. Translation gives CASSLFSAYNEQFF.

Here the CDR3 DNA reads TGTGCCACCAGCCCTGGGCAGGCCAAGCTGACAGATACGCAGTATTTT. Amino acid sequence: CATSPGQAKLTDTQYF. The genes are TRBV15 and TRBJ2-3; unclear D gene. The CDR3 length is 16 residues. Germline assignment: CDR1 LNHNV and CDR2 YYDKDF (reference sequence). V was shortened by 5 bases and J by 3 bases, with 18 bases between the two germline ends.

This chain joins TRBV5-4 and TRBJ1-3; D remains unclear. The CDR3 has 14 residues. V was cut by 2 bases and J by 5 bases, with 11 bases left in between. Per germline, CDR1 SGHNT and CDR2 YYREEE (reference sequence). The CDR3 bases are TGTGCCAGCAGCTTAGAGGGTAATCGAAACACCATATATTTT. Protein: CASSLEGNRNTIYF.